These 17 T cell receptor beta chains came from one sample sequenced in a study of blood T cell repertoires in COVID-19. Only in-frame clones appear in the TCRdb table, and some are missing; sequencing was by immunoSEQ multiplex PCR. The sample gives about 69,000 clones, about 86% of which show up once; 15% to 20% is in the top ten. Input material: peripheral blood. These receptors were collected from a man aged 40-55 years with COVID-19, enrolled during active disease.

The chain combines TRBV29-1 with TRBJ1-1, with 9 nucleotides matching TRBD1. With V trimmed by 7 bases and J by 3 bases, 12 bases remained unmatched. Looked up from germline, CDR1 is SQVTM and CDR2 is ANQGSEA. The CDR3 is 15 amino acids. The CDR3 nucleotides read TGCAGCGCTGCACAGGGGGCGGTCGATTACACTGAAGCTTTCTTT. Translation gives CSAAQGAVDYTEAFF.

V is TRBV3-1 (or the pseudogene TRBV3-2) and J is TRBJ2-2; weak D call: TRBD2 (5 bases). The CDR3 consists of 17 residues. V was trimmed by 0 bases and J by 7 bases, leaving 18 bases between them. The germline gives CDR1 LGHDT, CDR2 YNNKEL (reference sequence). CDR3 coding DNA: TGTGCCAGCAGCCAAGATTCAAGGGCCGAGGGTCACGGGGAGCTGTTTTTT. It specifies CASSQDSRAEGHGELFF.

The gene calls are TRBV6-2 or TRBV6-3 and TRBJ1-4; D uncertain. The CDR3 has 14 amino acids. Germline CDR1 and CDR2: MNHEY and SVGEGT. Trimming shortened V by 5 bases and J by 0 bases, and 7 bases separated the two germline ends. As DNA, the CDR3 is TGTGCCAGCAGTCTAAGCTCAACTAATGAAAAACTGTTTTTT. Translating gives CASSLSSTNEKLFF.

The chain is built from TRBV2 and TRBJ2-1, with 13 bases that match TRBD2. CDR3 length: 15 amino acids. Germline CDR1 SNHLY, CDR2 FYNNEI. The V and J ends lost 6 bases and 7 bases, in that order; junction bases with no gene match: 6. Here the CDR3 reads CASRETSGGKNEQFF. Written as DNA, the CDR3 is TGTGCCAGCAGAGAGACTAGCGGGGGGAAAAATGAGCAGTTCTTC.

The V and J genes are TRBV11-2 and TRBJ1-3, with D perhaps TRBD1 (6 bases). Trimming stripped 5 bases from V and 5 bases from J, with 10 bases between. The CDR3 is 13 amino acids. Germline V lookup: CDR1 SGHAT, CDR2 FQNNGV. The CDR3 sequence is CASSQGIRNTIYF. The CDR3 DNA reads TGTGCCAGCAGCCAGGGGATTAGAAACACCATATATTTT.

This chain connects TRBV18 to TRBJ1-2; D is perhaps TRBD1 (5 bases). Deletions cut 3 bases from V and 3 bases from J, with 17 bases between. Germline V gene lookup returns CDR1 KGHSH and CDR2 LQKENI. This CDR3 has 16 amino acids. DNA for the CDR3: TGTGCCAGCTCACCCCCCGGGGGGGATGTTGACTATGGCTACACCTTC. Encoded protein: CASSPPGGDVDYGYTF.

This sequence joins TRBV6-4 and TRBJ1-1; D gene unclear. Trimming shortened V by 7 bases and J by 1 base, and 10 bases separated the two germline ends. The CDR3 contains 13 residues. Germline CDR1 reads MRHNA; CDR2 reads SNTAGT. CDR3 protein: CASKVRENTEAFF. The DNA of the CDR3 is TGTGCCAGCAAAGTTCGGGAGAACACTGAAGCTTTCTTT.

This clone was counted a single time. CDR3 sequence (DNA): TGTGCCATCAGAGCGGGGCTTTCGGAGGACATGGTTTCCTACGAGCAGTACTTC. Translation gives CAIRAGLSEDMVSYEQYF. The genes are TRBV10-3 and TRBJ2-7, with TRBD2 matching over 7 bases. The CDR3 length is 18 residues. The junction had 18 bases not matched to a gene; V was cut back by 6 bases and J by 1 base. Germline V lookup: CDR1 ENHRY, CDR2 SYGVKD.

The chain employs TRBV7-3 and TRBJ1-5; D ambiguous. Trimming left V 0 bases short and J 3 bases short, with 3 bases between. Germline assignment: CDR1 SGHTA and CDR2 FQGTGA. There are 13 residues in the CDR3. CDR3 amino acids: CASSLTYNQPQHF. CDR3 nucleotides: TGTGCCAGCAGCTTAACCTACAATCAGCCCCAGCATTTT.

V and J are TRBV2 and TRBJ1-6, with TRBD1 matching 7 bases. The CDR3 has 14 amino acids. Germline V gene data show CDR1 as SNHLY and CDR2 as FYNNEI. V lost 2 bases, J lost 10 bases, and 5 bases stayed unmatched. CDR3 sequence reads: CASSETPGGSPLHF. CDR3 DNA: TGTGCCAGCAGTGAAACCCCAGGGGGATCACCCCTCCACTTT.

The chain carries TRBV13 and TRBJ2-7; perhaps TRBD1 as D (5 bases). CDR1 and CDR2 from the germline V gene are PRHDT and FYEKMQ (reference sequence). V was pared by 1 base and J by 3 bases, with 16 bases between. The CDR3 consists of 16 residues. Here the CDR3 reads CASSLVQGTVHYEQYF. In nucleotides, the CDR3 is TGTGCCAGCAGCTTAGTCCAGGGAACCGTTCACTACGAGCAGTACTTC.

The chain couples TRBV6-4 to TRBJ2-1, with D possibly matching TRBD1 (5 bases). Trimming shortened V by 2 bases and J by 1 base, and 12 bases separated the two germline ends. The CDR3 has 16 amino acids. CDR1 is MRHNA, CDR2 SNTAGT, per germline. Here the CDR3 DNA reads TGTGCCAGCAGTGACACGGAACAGGTATCCTACAATGAGCAGTTCTTC. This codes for CASSDTEQVSYNEQFF.

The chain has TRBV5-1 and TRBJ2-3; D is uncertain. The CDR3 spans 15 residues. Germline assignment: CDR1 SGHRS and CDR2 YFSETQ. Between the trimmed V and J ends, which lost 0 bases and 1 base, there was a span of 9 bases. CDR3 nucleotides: TGCGCCAGCAGCTTGGGGATAGCCGGCACAGATACGCAGTATTTT. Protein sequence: CASSLGIAGTDTQYF.

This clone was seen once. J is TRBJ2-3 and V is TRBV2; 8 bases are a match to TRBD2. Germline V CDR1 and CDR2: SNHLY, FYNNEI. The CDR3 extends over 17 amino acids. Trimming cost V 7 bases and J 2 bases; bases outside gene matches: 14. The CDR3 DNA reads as TGTGCCAGCATTAGGGTGGGCGGGGGGCTCTCCACAGATACGCAGTATTTT. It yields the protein CASIRVGGGLSTDTQYF.

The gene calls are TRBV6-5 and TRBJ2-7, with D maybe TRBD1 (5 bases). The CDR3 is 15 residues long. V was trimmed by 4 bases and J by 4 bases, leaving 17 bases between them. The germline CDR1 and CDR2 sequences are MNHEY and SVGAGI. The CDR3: CASSFPDTAQYEQYF. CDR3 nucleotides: TGTGCCAGCAGTTTCCCGGACACCGCACAATACGAGCAGTACTTC.

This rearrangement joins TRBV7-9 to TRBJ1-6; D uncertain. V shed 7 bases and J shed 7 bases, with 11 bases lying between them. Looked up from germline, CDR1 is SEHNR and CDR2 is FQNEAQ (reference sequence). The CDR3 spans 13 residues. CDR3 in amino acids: CASTWGGNSPLHF. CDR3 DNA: TGTGCCAGCACCTGGGGAGGCAATTCACCCCTCCACTTT.

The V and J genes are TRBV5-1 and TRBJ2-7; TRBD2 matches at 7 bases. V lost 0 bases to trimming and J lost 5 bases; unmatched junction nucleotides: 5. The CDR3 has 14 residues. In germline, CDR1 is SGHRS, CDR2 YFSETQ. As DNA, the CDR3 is TGCGCCAGCAGCTTGGTCGGGGGGAATGACGAGCAGTACTTC. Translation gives CASSLVGGNDEQYF.